The 9 T cell receptor beta chains below come from one sample, sequenced in a study of a mutant IDH1 vaccine in newly diagnosed glioma. Time point in this sample: week 5, during vaccination. Doses consisted of 300 ug of mutant IDH1 20-mer peptide each, paired with topical imiquimod. This table comes from immunoSEQ multiplex PCR, and its TCRdb copy is limited to in-frame clones, with some not included. Here the sample spans 9,500 to 12,000 clones, more than 75% being singletons. Which antigens these TCRs recognize remains unknown. This material consisted of PBMCs, taken from a glioma patient whose treatment included an IDH1 peptide vaccine. The receptors were gathered from a woman between 40 and 55 years old with glioma. Some clones in this sample may be carry-over from other donors' samples.

The chain couples TRBV2 to TRBJ1-5, with D possibly being TRBD1 (6 bases). V lost 8 bases and J 4 bases, leaving 15 bases between the germline ends. CDR3 length equals 14 residues. The germline V gene encodes CDR1 SNHLY and CDR2 FYNNEI. The CDR3 is CASDIRGLNQPQHF. The CDR3 DNA sequence: TGTGCCAGCGATATCAGGGGTCTGAATCAGCCCCAGCATTTT.

The rearrangement uses TRBV9 and TRBJ2-5; 15 positions agree with TRBD2. This CDR3 has 18 amino acids. The V gene end was trimmed by 4 bases and the J gene end by 5 bases; junction bases not matched to a gene: 12. Germline CDR1 and CDR2: SGDLS and YYNGEE. This CDR3 is CASSYFGLAGGPRETQYF. CDR3 in DNA: TGTGCCAGCAGCTACTTTGGACTAGCGGGGGGGCCGCGGGAGACCCAGTACTTC.

The V call is TRBV6-1, the J call TRBJ2-2, with TRBD2 as a possible D gene (6 bases). There are 13 residues in the CDR3. V was trimmed by 8 bases and J by 6 bases, leaving 13 bases between them. Germline loops: CDR1 MNHNS, CDR2 SASEGT. The CDR3 DNA reads TGTGCCAGCGGGTGGAGGGATCCCGGGGAGCTGTTTTTT. It specifies CASGWRDPGELFF.

V gene TRBV30 combines with J gene TRBJ2-2, with 7 bases lining up with TRBD1. The germline V gene has CDR1 GTSNPN and CDR2 SVGIG (reference sequence). This CDR3 spans 14 amino acids. V lost 3 bases to trimming and J lost 5 bases; unmatched junction nucleotides: 6. The chain's CDR3 is CAWRQGFGTGELFF. CDR3 DNA sequence: TGTGCCTGGAGACAGGGGTTTGGGACCGGGGAGCTGTTTTTT.

The chain employs TRBV10-2 and TRBJ2-7; D is possibly TRBD2 (7 bases). The CDR3 spans 12 residues. Germline CDR1 reads WSHSY; CDR2 reads SAAADI. The V and J ends lost 11 bases and 6 bases respectively, with 17 bases between them. CDR3 DNA: TGCGCCTCCGGGGGAGGGGGGCCCGAGCAGTACTTC. Translation gives CASGGGGPEQYF.

This sequence joins TRBV18 and TRBJ2-7; TRBD1 aligns across 7 bases. CDR3 length: 14 amino acids. From germline, CDR1 is KGHSH and CDR2 LQKENI. With V trimmed by 3 bases and J by 6 bases, 8 bases remained unmatched. The CDR3 spells CASSPRQGSSEQYF. DNA of the CDR3: TGTGCCAGCTCACCCCGACAGGGATCGAGCGAGCAGTACTTC.

The chain couples TRBV25-1 to TRBJ1-1, with TRBD1 as a possible D gene (5 bases). Germline V gene sequence: CDR1 MGHDK, CDR2 SYGVNS. The CDR3 has 13 amino acids. V lost 8 bases to trimming and J lost 1 base, with 11 bases between them. Here the CDR3 reads CASHGDWNTEAFF. The CDR3 DNA reads as TGTGCCAGCCACGGGGACTGGAACACTGAAGCTTTCTTT.

This chain uses TRBV5-1 with TRBJ1-1, with 8 bases identical to TRBD1. There are 19 residues in the CDR3. Germline values: CDR1 SGHRS, CDR2 YFSETQ. Trimming at V came to 1 base and at J to 4 bases, leaving 18 bases not matched to a gene. CDR3 DNA sequence: TGCGCCAGCAGCTTGATAAAAAGACAGGGGAGTCGATGGGTCACTGAAGCTTTCTTT. Amino acids: CASSLIKRQGSRWVTEAFF.

The chain joins TRBV6-5 to TRBJ1-5; 7 nucleotides align to TRBD1. The germline CDR1 and CDR2 sequences are MNHEY and SVGAGI. The CDR3 length is 13 residues. Trimming removed 6 bases from V and 3 bases from J; junction bases left unmatched: 2. The chain's CDR3 is CASRGQDNQPQHF. CDR3 DNA sequence: TGTGCCAGCAGAGGACAGGACAATCAGCCCCAGCATTTT.